This is a list of T cell receptor beta chains from one sample in a study of response to subunit inactivated influenza vaccine. TCRdb processed the RT-PCR reads anew with MiXCR; each CDR3 protein has one entry. The sample includes hundreds of thousands of distinct CDR3 sequences, about a fifth of them seen just once. The specimen was PBMCs from blood, collected more than 4 days after vaccination. Receptor source: a man aged 45 to 65 who received an inactivated influenza vaccine. Each CDR3 is given with its conserved first and last residue. A D gene is named only where the DNA matches it firmly. Clone size is stated in some rows and not others, as once, few, many or a class when expanded.

V gene	J gene	clone size	D gene	CDR3 DNA	CDR3 protein
TRBV3-1	TRBJ1-2	NA	NA	TGTGCCAGCAGCCAAGAAACCGTTGGAGGCTACACCTTC	CASSQETVGGYTF
TRBV20-1	TRBJ2-5	NA	TRBD2	TGCAGTGCTAAGGGGATAGCGGGAGTGGGAGAGACCCAGTACTTC	CSAKGIAGVGETQYF
TRBV6-2/TRBV6-3	TRBJ2-3	NA	TRBD1	TGTGCCAGCAGTGACGGGGACAGGAGAGATACGCAGTATTTT	CASSDGDRRDTQYF
TRBV7-2	TRBJ1-1	few	NA	TGTGCCAGCAGCCCCTACCTGCGGGCAGGGCAAGAAGCTTTCTTT	CASSPYLRAGQEAFF
TRBV12-3/TRBV12-4	TRBJ1-4	NA	NA	TGTGCCAGCAGTTTCGGGGGCAGCGAAAAACTGTTTTTT	CASSFGGSEKLFF
TRBV3-1	TRBJ1-2	NA	NA	TGTGCCAGCAGCCAACGAGACAGGAGAAGGGGCTACACCTTC	CASSQRDRRRGYTF
TRBV4-2	TRBJ2-1	few	TRBD1	TGTGCCAGCAGCCGAACAGGGGGCGCGTCCAATTCCTACAATGAGCAGTTCTTC	CASSRTGGASNSYNEQFF
TRBV5-1	TRBJ2-1	many	TRBD1	TGCGCCAGCAGCCCCCGGGACAGCTCCTACAATGAGCAGTTCTTC	CASSPRDSSYNEQFF
TRBV12-3/TRBV12-4	TRBJ2-5	many	TRBD1	TGTGCCAGCACCAAGACAGGGGGCAAAGAGACCCAGTACTTC	CASTKTGGKETQYF
TRBV7-2	TRBJ1-3	few	NA	TGTGCCAGCAGCTTAGGAAGTGGTAGGATTTCTGGAAACACCATATATTTT	CASSLGSGRISGNTIYF
TRBV6-1	TRBJ2-1	NA	TRBD1	TGTGCCAGCAGCCCACCCTCGGGACAGGGACTCAATGAGCAGTTCTTC	CASSPPSGQGLNEQFF
TRBV12-3/TRBV12-4	TRBJ2-3	many	NA	TGTGCCAGCAGTTTCTTGGGAGATACGCAGTATTTT	CASSFLGDTQYF
TRBV20-1	TRBJ1-1	few	NA	TGCAGTGCTAGAGGGTCGGGGAGGGCTTTCTTT	CSARGSGRAFF
TRBV7-2	TRBJ2-3	NA	TRBD2	TGTGCCAGCAGCGTTACGGGGGGTGGGACAGATACGCAGTATTTT	CASSVTGGGTDTQYF
TRBV18	TRBJ1-1	NA	NA	TGTGCCAGCTCACCGCGAGCGGGACACATTGAAGCTTTCTTT	CASSPRAGHIEAFF
TRBV23-1	TRBJ2-6	NA	TRBD1	TGCGCCAGCAGTCAATCGACAGGGGGCTCTGGGGCCAACGTCCTGACTTTC	CASSQSTGGSGANVLTF
TRBV5-1	TRBJ2-5	NA	NA	TGCGCCAGCAAGGGGGGCCGTGAGACCCAGTACTTC	CASKGGRETQYF
TRBV18	TRBJ2-3	NA	NA	TGTGCCAGCTCACCACAGCGCGCGGGAGATACGCAGTATTTT	CASSPQRAGDTQYF
TRBV10-3	TRBJ1-6	few	TRBD1	TGTGCCATCAGACCGGGACAGGGCGGATCACCCCTCCACTTT	CAIRPGQGGSPLHF
TRBV20-1	TRBJ2-1	few	TRBD1	TGCAGTGCTAGAGCCGGGACAGGGTACAATGAGCAGTTCTTC	CSARAGTGYNEQFF
TRBV10-3	TRBJ2-7	few	NA	TGTGCCACCGCCAGTAGGTCGGGAAGCTCCTACGAGCAGTACTTC	CATASRSGSSYEQYF
TRBV5-1	TRBJ2-5	NA	TRBD1	TGCGCCAGCAGCAGGGACAGTTTCCAAGAGACCCAGTACTTC	CASSRDSFQETQYF
TRBV7-9	TRBJ2-5	NA	TRBD1	TGTGCCAGCAGCTTGGGACAGGGGTCTGGGACTAGAGAGACCCAGTACTTC	CASSLGQGSGTRETQYF
TRBV10-3	TRBJ2-2	NA	TRBD2	TGTGCCACTTCCCTAGCGGTGAACACCGGGGAGCTGTTTTTT	CATSLAVNTGELFF
TRBV15	TRBJ2-7	NA	TRBD1	TGTGCCACCAGCAGCAGGACAGGGCGGGATGAGCAGTACTTC	CATSSRTGRDEQYF
TRBV20-1	TRBJ2-1	few	NA	TGCAGTGTTTCCTTACGGAATGAGCAGTTCTTC	CSVSLRNEQFF
TRBV11-2	TRBJ2-4	few	NA	TGTGCCAGCAGCCTATCCGGCATTCAGTACTTC	CASSLSGIQYF
TRBV4-3	TRBJ2-7	NA	NA	TGCGCCAGCAGCTACCAATTTAGCACCTACGAGCAGTACTTC	CASSYQFSTYEQYF